Listed below are T cell receptor beta chains from one sample, sequenced in a study of T cells in Graves' hyperthyroidism and ophthalmopathy. MiXCR was run by TCRdb on the multiplex PCR reads, yielding one entry per CDR3 protein. The sample includes a few hundred thousand distinct CDR3 sequences, around an eighth of them seen just once. Sequenced material: blood. The source is a woman aged 18-29 years with Graves' hyperthyroidism. Each CDR3 is given with its conserved first and last residue. D genes are given only for firm matches. The size of a clone is reported for some rows only, either as once, few or many, or as a class for expanded clones.

V gene: TRBV7-8
J gene: TRBJ1-2
clone size: NA
D gene: TRBD1
CDR3 DNA: TGTGCCAGCAGCCTTGGACAGGGGGCGGATGGCTACACCTTC
CDR3 protein: CASSLGQGADGYTF

V gene: TRBV2
J gene: TRBJ1-2
clone size: many
D gene: NA
CDR3 DNA: TGTGCCAGCAGTCCCAGGGTTGACTATGGCTACACCTTC
CDR3 protein: CASSPRVDYGYTF

V gene: TRBV13
J gene: TRBJ1-5
clone size: many
D gene: NA
CDR3 DNA: TGTGCCAGCAGCTCCACACCGGGGCCCCAGCATTTT
CDR3 protein: CASSSTPGPQHF

V gene: TRBV4-1
J gene: TRBJ2-1
clone size: few
D gene: TRBD2
CDR3 DNA: TGCGCCAGCAGCCAAGAGTCCGGGACTAGCCCCTACAATGAGCAGTTCTTC
CDR3 protein: CASSQESGTSPYNEQFF

V gene: TRBV30
J gene: TRBJ1-3
clone size: many
D gene: NA
CDR3 DNA: TGTGCCTGGAGTGGCAGGGAATCCGGAAACACCATATATTTT
CDR3 protein: CAWSGRESGNTIYF

V gene: TRBV11-1
J gene: TRBJ1-5
clone size: many
D gene: TRBD1
CDR3 DNA: TGTGCCAGCAGCATGGACAGGGGGGGACCCCAGCATTTT
CDR3 protein: CASSMDRGGPQHF

V gene: TRBV10-1
J gene: TRBJ1-1
clone size: NA
D gene: NA
CDR3 DNA: TGCGCCAGCAGCCAAAGCGTGGGCACTGAAGCTTTCTTT
CDR3 protein: CASSQSVGTEAFF

V gene: TRBV10-2
J gene: TRBJ2-3
clone size: many
D gene: NA
CDR3 DNA: TGCGCCAGCAGTCCCCGGGATACGCAGTATTTT
CDR3 protein: CASSPRDTQYF

V gene: TRBV11-2
J gene: TRBJ1-2
clone size: many
D gene: NA
CDR3 DNA: TGTGCCAGCAGCTCTCCCGGTTCCTATGGCTACACCTTC
CDR3 protein: CASSSPGSYGYTF

V gene: TRBV27
J gene: TRBJ2-1
clone size: many
D gene: NA
CDR3 DNA: TGTGCCACCGTCCGGGTTAGCGGCCAGATCTACAATGAGCAGTTCTTC
CDR3 protein: CATVRVSGQIYNEQFF

V gene: TRBV4-1
J gene: TRBJ2-2
clone size: NA
D gene: TRBD2
CDR3 DNA: TGCGCCAGCAGCCAAGAGTGGACTAGCGGGAGATGGAACACCGGGGAGCTGTTTTTT
CDR3 protein: CASSQEWTSGRWNTGELFF

V gene: TRBV12-3/TRBV12-4
J gene: TRBJ2-5
clone size: many
D gene: NA
CDR3 DNA: TGTGCCAGCAGTTTATCCAGGAGGGAGACCCAGTACTTC
CDR3 protein: CASSLSRRETQYF

V gene: TRBV10-3
J gene: TRBJ1-6
clone size: many
D gene: TRBD1
CDR3 DNA: TGTGCCATCCGAATGACCGGGACAGGGATCTATAATTCACCCCTCCACTTT
CDR3 protein: CAIRMTGTGIYNSPLHF

V gene: TRBV3-1
J gene: TRBJ2-7
clone size: many
D gene: NA
CDR3 DNA: TGTGCCAGCAGCCAAGATGGAGCAGGGAGGACCTACGAGCAGTACTTC
CDR3 protein: CASSQDGAGRTYEQYF

V gene: TRBV7-9
J gene: TRBJ1-2
clone size: many
D gene: NA
CDR3 DNA: TGTGCCAGCAGCTTAGCGGGAGTCACCTATGGCTACACCTTC
CDR3 protein: CASSLAGVTYGYTF

V gene: TRBV19
J gene: TRBJ1-5
clone size: few
D gene: NA
CDR3 DNA: TGTGCCACTCTATCCGACAATCAAGGGCCCCAGCATTTT
CDR3 protein: CATLSDNQGPQHF

V gene: TRBV4-1
J gene: TRBJ1-1
clone size: NA
D gene: TRBD1
CDR3 DNA: TGCGCCAGCAGCCAAGCAGGGGGCGGTAACACTGAAGCTTTCTTT
CDR3 protein: CASSQAGGGNTEAFF

V gene: TRBV20-1
J gene: TRBJ1-2
clone size: NA
D gene: TRBD1
CDR3 DNA: TGCAGTGCTTTAGACAGGGTTTCTCTTTTACGCCTCTCTAACTATGGCTACACCTTC
CDR3 protein: CSALDRVSLLRLSNYGYTF

V gene: TRBV4-1
J gene: TRBJ1-1
clone size: many
D gene: NA
CDR3 DNA: TGCGCCAGCAGCCAAGTGGCCAGCTCAGACACTGAAGCTTTCTTT
CDR3 protein: CASSQVASSDTEAFF

V gene: TRBV27
J gene: TRBJ2-5
clone size: many
D gene: NA
CDR3 DNA: TGTGCCAGCGCCTCCTTAGCATCAGGGGAGAGGGAGACCCAGTACTTC
CDR3 protein: CASASLASGERETQYF

V gene: TRBV27
J gene: TRBJ1-6
clone size: many
D gene: TRBD1
CDR3 DNA: TGTGCCAGCAGTTTCGGGGACAGGGGGCGTTCACCCCTCCACTTT
CDR3 protein: CASSFGDRGRSPLHF

V gene: TRBV5-6
J gene: TRBJ1-2
clone size: many
D gene: NA
CDR3 DNA: TGTGCCAGCAGCTTGCAGGGGTTCAGCTATGGCTACACCTTC
CDR3 protein: CASSLQGFSYGYTF

V gene: TRBV20-1
J gene: TRBJ2-1
clone size: few
D gene: NA
CDR3 DNA: TGCAGTGCCAATCCTTCTACTAGCCCCCATGAGCAGTTCTTC
CDR3 protein: CSANPSTSPHEQFF

V gene: TRBV18
J gene: TRBJ2-4
clone size: many
D gene: NA
CDR3 DNA: TGTGCCAGCTCAAGGGACAATGTTCTAGCCAAAAACATTCAGTACTTC
CDR3 protein: CASSRDNVLAKNIQYF

V gene: TRBV27
J gene: TRBJ2-1
clone size: many
D gene: TRBD2
CDR3 DNA: TGTGCCATCTCTAGCGGAACCTACAATGAGCAGTTCTTC
CDR3 protein: CAISSGTYNEQFF

V gene: TRBV30
J gene: TRBJ2-1
clone size: many
D gene: NA
CDR3 DNA: TGTGCCTGGAGTGTGGGGCAGGGGAATAACAATGAGCAGTTCTTC
CDR3 protein: CAWSVGQGNNNEQFF

V gene: TRBV27
J gene: TRBJ2-7
clone size: many
D gene: NA
CDR3 DNA: TGTGCCAGCAGCACCGGGACGTGGCGCTCCTACGAGCAGTACTTC
CDR3 protein: CASSTGTWRSYEQYF

V gene: TRBV5-1
J gene: TRBJ1-1
clone size: few
D gene: NA
CDR3 DNA: TGCGCCAGCAGCCTATTGGGACTGCGGGGGACTGAAGCTTTCTTT
CDR3 protein: CASSLLGLRGTEAFF

V gene: TRBV19
J gene: TRBJ2-5
clone size: many
D gene: NA
CDR3 DNA: TGTGCCAGTAGTCCCTCACCCACTATAGAGACCCAGTACTTC
CDR3 protein: CASSPSPTIETQYF

V gene: TRBV6-5
J gene: TRBJ1-3
clone size: few
D gene: NA
CDR3 DNA: TGTGCCAGCAGTTACTCGGCAGGGCTGATCTCTGGAAACACCATATATTTT
CDR3 protein: CASSYSAGLISGNTIYF

V gene: TRBV5-1
J gene: TRBJ2-4
clone size: NA
D gene: NA
CDR3 DNA: TGCGCCAGCAGCTTGGAAGGACTAAACATTCAGTACTTC
CDR3 protein: CASSLEGLNIQYF

V gene: TRBV4-2
J gene: TRBJ2-3
clone size: few
D gene: TRBD2
CDR3 DNA: TGTGCCAGCAGCCACCTCTTTAGCGGGAACACAGATACGCAGTATTTT
CDR3 protein: CASSHLFSGNTDTQYF

V gene: TRBV5-5
J gene: TRBJ2-2
clone size: few
D gene: NA
CDR3 DNA: TGTGCCAGCAGCTCGGTCTTCCGGCAGCTGTTTTTT
CDR3 protein: CASSSVFRQLFF

V gene: TRBV18
J gene: TRBJ2-1
clone size: few
D gene: TRBD1
CDR3 DNA: TGTGCCAGCTCACGGGACAGATCCTACAATGAGCAGTTCTTC
CDR3 protein: CASSRDRSYNEQFF

V gene: TRBV10-3
J gene: TRBJ2-1
clone size: few
D gene: TRBD1
CDR3 DNA: TGTGCCATCAGTTCCCCCGGACAGGGGTACAATGAGCAGTTCTTC
CDR3 protein: CAISSPGQGYNEQFF

V gene: TRBV19
J gene: TRBJ2-1
clone size: NA
D gene: TRBD2
CDR3 DNA: TGTGCCAGTAGGAAAATAGCGGGTGGTAATGAGCAGTTCTTC
CDR3 protein: CASRKIAGGNEQFF

V gene: TRBV6-5
J gene: TRBJ2-5
clone size: NA
D gene: TRBD2
CDR3 DNA: TGTGCCAGCAGTTACGGGGGCGGGCTAGCGGGAGAACAAGAGACCCAGTACTTC
CDR3 protein: CASSYGGGLAGEQETQYF

V gene: TRBV11-2
J gene: TRBJ1-5
clone size: many
D gene: NA
CDR3 DNA: TGTGCCAGCTGCATGGGGCCTAATCAGCCCCAGCATTTT
CDR3 protein: CASCMGPNQPQHF

V gene: TRBV30
J gene: TRBJ1-2
clone size: many
D gene: NA
CDR3 DNA: TGTGCCTGGAGTAATATTTGGGGCCGGGACTATGGCTACACCTTC
CDR3 protein: CAWSNIWGRDYGYTF

V gene: TRBV24-1
J gene: TRBJ1-2
clone size: many
D gene: NA
CDR3 DNA: TGTGCCACCAGTGATTTGGTGGGGGCCGGTGTGTTCTATGGCTACACCTTC
CDR3 protein: CATSDLVGAGVFYGYTF

V gene: TRBV7-9
J gene: TRBJ2-7
clone size: many
D gene: NA
CDR3 DNA: TGTGCCAGCGAGGCGAAGAGCTCCTACGAGCAGTACTTC
CDR3 protein: CASEAKSSYEQYF

V gene: TRBV11-3
J gene: TRBJ2-6
clone size: many
D gene: NA
CDR3 DNA: TGTGCCAGCAGCTTATTAGCCGGGACTCCTGGGGCCAACGTCCTGACTTTC
CDR3 protein: CASSLLAGTPGANVLTF

V gene: TRBV7-9
J gene: TRBJ1-3
clone size: many
D gene: NA
CDR3 DNA: TGTGCCAGCAGCTTCCGGGGGGCGCGGCTCACGGAGTCTGGAAACACCATATATTTT
CDR3 protein: CASSFRGARLTESGNTIYF

V gene: TRBV6-2/TRBV6-3
J gene: TRBJ1-2
clone size: many
D gene: TRBD1
CDR3 DNA: TGTGCCAGCAGCCGAGGGACAGGTGCTGGCTACACCTTC
CDR3 protein: CASSRGTGAGYTF

V gene: TRBV5-1
J gene: TRBJ1-4
clone size: NA
D gene: TRBD1
CDR3 DNA: TGCGCCAGCAGCTTGGTTTACAGGGGGCGAGAAAATGAAAAACTGTTTTTT
CDR3 protein: CASSLVYRGRENEKLFF

V gene: TRBV20-1
J gene: TRBJ2-5
clone size: many
D gene: TRBD2
CDR3 DNA: TGCAGTGGAAGGGGGACTAGCGGTGAGACCCAGTACTTC
CDR3 protein: CSGRGTSGETQYF

V gene: TRBV27
J gene: TRBJ1-1
clone size: many
D gene: NA
CDR3 DNA: TGTGCCAGCAGTTTAAAGTCAATGAACACTGAAGCTTTCTTT
CDR3 protein: CASSLKSMNTEAFF

V gene: TRBV20-1
J gene: TRBJ2-1
clone size: few
D gene: TRBD2
CDR3 DNA: TGCAGTGCTAGAGATTTCCTAGCGGGAGCTCAGGGTCTATATGAGCAGTTCTTC
CDR3 protein: CSARDFLAGAQGLYEQFF

V gene: TRBV14
J gene: TRBJ1-1
clone size: many
D gene: TRBD1
CDR3 DNA: TGTGCCAGCAGCCGGAACCTAGGACAGGGGGGGGAAGCTTTCTTT
CDR3 protein: CASSRNLGQGGEAFF

V gene: TRBV11-2
J gene: TRBJ2-5
clone size: once
D gene: NA
CDR3 DNA: TGTGCCAGCAGCTTAGTTGCAGCGGATTCGACCCAGTACTTC
CDR3 protein: CASSLVAADSTQYF

V gene: TRBV28
J gene: TRBJ2-2
clone size: many
D gene: NA
CDR3 DNA: TGTGCCAGCAGTTTTGGGACCAACACCGGGGAGCTGTTTTTT
CDR3 protein: CASSFGTNTGELFF

V gene: TRBV20-1
J gene: TRBJ2-3
clone size: many
D gene: TRBD2
CDR3 DNA: TGCAGTGCTAGAGTCCCGCTTGGTGCTAGCGGCAGCACAGATACGCAGTATTTT
CDR3 protein: CSARVPLGASGSTDTQYF

V gene: TRBV5-1
J gene: TRBJ1-6
clone size: many
D gene: NA
CDR3 DNA: TGCGCCAGCAGCTTGGTTCCCAGGGTGGATTCACCCCTCCACTTT
CDR3 protein: CASSLVPRVDSPLHF

V gene: TRBV9
J gene: TRBJ1-1
clone size: NA
D gene: NA
CDR3 DNA: TGTGCCAGCAGCGTCTCCCCGAACACTGAAGCTTTCTTT
CDR3 protein: CASSVSPNTEAFF

V gene: TRBV6-1
J gene: TRBJ2-2
clone size: many
D gene: TRBD2
CDR3 DNA: TGTGCCAGCAGACGACTAGCGGACACCGGGGAGCTGTTTTTT
CDR3 protein: CASRRLADTGELFF

V gene: TRBV20-1
J gene: TRBJ2-1
clone size: NA
D gene: TRBD2
CDR3 DNA: TGCAGTGCTTCCCCATATTCGGTAGCGGGAGGGTACAATGAGCAGTTCTTC
CDR3 protein: CSASPYSVAGGYNEQFF